This T cell receptor (beta chain) was sequenced for a study of tumor-infiltrating lymphocytes in primary liver carcinoma. Study-wide points: Tumor-adjacent and tumor-blood pairs showed less overlap than tumor region pairs. There were only about 7.5-24% of top clones found in all five tumor regions.

CDR1 is SGHAT, CDR2 FQDESV, per germline (reference sequence). Trimming stripped 5 bases from V and 4 bases from J, with 29 bases between. The CDR3 spans 19 residues. A remark on this clonotype: The antigen is undetermined.

Both RNA and DNA were isolated together from approximately 20-30 mg of bulk tissue that had not been sorted. Surgical resection was used to treat these primary liver carcinoma patients. Reverse transcription of approximately 0.55 ug total RNA with a constant-region primer produced TCR beta cDNA. ARM-PCR, slightly modified, supplied the TCR beta libraries through three nested multiplex PCR rounds. It was with TRBV1-TRBV30 forward primers and a C-beta reverse primer that the first two PCR rounds were run, at around 11 cycles each. TCRdb reanalysed the multiplex PCR reads using MiXCR and keeps one entry per CDR3 protein. The repertoire consists of under 85,000 distinct CDR3 sequences, with around 70% occurring once and the leading ten covering around 19%.

Sequencing used liver tumor tissue from sampling region 1. Subset in this sample: tumor region T1, superior pole. This clonotype was obtained from a man aged 40-55 years with primary liver carcinoma and hepatitis B virus infection. The rearrangement uses TRBV11-1 and TRBJ2-5, with D perhaps TRBD2 (6 bases). The CDR3 bases are TGTGCCAGCAGCCCGCCCTCGGGGGTCAGGAAGGACTTCCTAGAGACCCAGTACTTC. As protein: CASSPPSGVRKDFLETQYF. Looking up the rest from reference TRBV11-1 and TRBJ2-5 gives the full variable domain: EAEVAQSPRYKITEKSQAVAFWCDPISGHATLYWYRQILGQGPELLVQFQDESVVDDSQLPKDRFSAERLKGVDSTLKIQPAELGDSAMYLCASSPPSGVRKDFLETQYFGPGTRLLVL.